Only a few counts were recorded for the clone carrying this T cell receptor beta chain. For the library, individual cDNA molecules each received unique molecular identifiers. TCRdb reprocessed the RACE reads with MiXCR, giving one entry per CDR3 protein. The sample holds about 120,000 distinct CDR3 sequences, 12% seen once. Time point defined: patch test 1, 2 weeks after DPC sensitization. Treatment here: therapeutic diphenylcyclopropenone sensitization with weekly scalp DPC. Germline V gene sequence: CDR1 SEHNR, CDR2 FQNEAQ (reference sequence). The length of the CDR3 is 15 residues. The V and J ends lost 1 base and 10 bases respectively, with 17 bases between them. The sample originates from a study of human T cells and chemical hapten exposure.

The V gene is TRBV7-9, the J gene TRBJ1-5; D might be TRBD1 (5 bases). The receptor was isolated from a woman in her fifties or sixties with alopecia areata. Some clones in this sample may be carry-over from other donors' samples. This specimen was whole blood, taken in connection with sensitization to the hapten diphenylcyclopropenone (DPC). The CDR3 spells CASSLGWAGTEPQHF. DNA for the CDR3: TGTGCCAGCAGCTTAGGGTGGGCAGGGACGGAACCCCAGCATTTT.